This T cell receptor beta chain came from a study of OX40 agonist ivuxolimab in advanced cancers. The CDR3 runs 15 residues. V dropped 1 base and J dropped 6; count of bases not matched to a gene: 5. Germline V gene lookup returns CDR1 MRHNA and CDR2 SNTAGT. The repertoire was sequenced with immunoSEQ multiplex PCR; TCRdb's copy has only in-frame clones and lacks some. In the table there are 45,000 to 50,000 clones, around 89% of which are singletons. This receptor was taken from an adult with an advanced solid tumor such as melanoma, head and neck, liver or kidney cancer. The chain has TRBV6-4 and TRBJ2-1, with TRBD1 matching 8 bases. The sequences come from CD4+ or CD8+ T cells sorted from blood, collected in a trial of the OX40 agonist ivuxolimab. This chain's CDR3 is CASSDLWTGSNEQFF. CDR3 DNA sequence: TGTGCCAGCAGTGACTTGTGGACAGGGTCCAATGAGCAGTTCTTC.